Listed here are 28 T cell receptor beta chains from one sample, sequenced in a study of cytomegalovirus exposure and HLA in healthy donors. TCRdb's table, derived via immunoSEQ multiplex PCR, lists solely in-frame clones and lacks some. The repertoire consists of hundreds of thousands of clones, with 80% to 90% occurring once and the leading ten covering 0.83%. Sequencing was done on a sample of PBMCs. These receptor sequences come from a woman between 18 and 30 years old in good health and CMV-seronegative.

This clone was seen a handful of times. The rearrangement uses TRBV5-1 and TRBJ2-7, with TRBD1 matching over 9 bases. Looked up from germline, CDR1 is SGHRS and CDR2 is YFSETQ. The CDR3 consists of 14 residues. V was clipped by 4 bases and J by 6 bases; unmatched bases: 8. The CDR3 is CASSGMGQGLEQYF. The CDR3 bases are TGCGCCAGCAGCGGGATGGGACAGGGCCTCGAGCAGTACTTC.

The chain employs TRBV5-1 and TRBJ2-2; D may be TRBD1 (6 bases). Germline assignment: CDR1 SGHRS and CDR2 YFSETQ. The CDR3 totals 17 residues. Trimming took off 5 bases at V and 6 bases at J, with 23 bases between the two ends. The CDR3 loop is CASSRGQLRFGAGELFF. The CDR3, as DNA: TGCGCCAGCAGTCGAGGACAGTTAAGATTTGGGGCCGGGGAGCTGTTTTTT. The full variable domain, rest sourced from reference TRBV5-1 and TRBJ2-2, is KAGVTQTPRYLIKTRGQQVTLSCSPISGHRSVSWYQQTPGQGLQFLFEYFSETQRNKGNFPGRFSGRQFSNSRSEMNVSTLELGDSALYLCASSRGQLRFGAGELFFGEGSRLTVL.

The chain recombines TRBV18 with TRBJ1-1; possibly TRBD1 for D (6 bases). In germline, CDR1 is KGHSH, CDR2 LQKENI. Trimming pared 4 bases from V and 1 base from J, leaving 7 bases between. The length of the CDR3 is 13 residues. The CDR3 DNA reads TGTGCCAGCTCACGGGGACAGAACACTGAAGCTTTCTTT. Its protein product is CASSRGQNTEAFF.

The rearrangement joins TRBV4-2 to TRBJ2-7; D is unclear. Germline CDR1 is LGHNA and CDR2 is YNFKEQ. The CDR3 length is 15 residues. Trimming shortened V by 1 base and J by 0 bases, and 10 bases separated the two germline ends. CDR3 bases: TGTGCCAGCAGCCAAGTTCTAGTTTACTCCTACGAGCAGTACTTC. It is translated as CASSQVLVYSYEQYF.

The gene calls are TRBV2 and TRBJ2-7; TRBD1 agrees at 9 bases. Germline loops: CDR1 SNHLY, CDR2 FYNNEI. The J segment lost 3 bases and the V segment lost 4 bases, leaving 7 bases of the junction unmatched. The CDR3 extends over 15 amino acids. The CDR3 loop reads CASSARQGVYYEQYF. In DNA, the CDR3 is TGTGCCAGCAGTGCAAGACAGGGGGTCTACTACGAGCAGTACTTC.

The chain has TRBV7-2 and TRBJ2-2; 15 bases align to TRBD2. The CDR3 is 18 amino acids. CDR1 is SGHTA, CDR2 FQGNSA, per germline. V lost 5 bases and J lost 4; bases outside the gene matches: 8. The CDR3 here is CASSAPGLAGGITGELFF. Here the CDR3 DNA reads TGTGCCAGCAGCGCACCGGGACTAGCGGGAGGAATCACCGGGGAGCTGTTTTTT.

V gene TRBV7-9 combines with J gene TRBJ1-1, with TRBD1 identical over 11 bases. Unmatched junction bases numbered 10, after V lost 4 bases and J lost 6 bases. The CDR3 consists of 16 residues. From germline, CDR1 is SEHNR and CDR2 FQNEAQ (reference sequence). The CDR3 here is CASSSGQGATRAEAFF. The CDR3 nucleotides are TGTGCCAGCAGCTCCGGACAGGGGGCTACTAGGGCTGAAGCTTTCTTT.

The chain carries TRBV28 and TRBJ1-5; TRBD1 matches 7 bases. CDR1 is MDHEN, CDR2 SYDVKM, per germline. Trimming at V came to 3 bases and at J to 0 bases, leaving 8 bases not matched to a gene. This CDR3 has 17 residues. DNA for the CDR3: TGTGCCAGCAGTTTTTGGGACAGTACCTATAGCAATCAGCCCCAGCATTTT. Translating it yields CASSFWDSTYSNQPQHF.

This clone was picked up a small number of times. J is TRBJ2-7 and V is TRBV5-6; possibly TRBD2 for D (5 bases). Per germline, CDR1 SGHDT and CDR2 YYEEEE. The V end was cut by 4 bases, the J end by 2 bases, with 13 bases between. CDR3 length: 14 amino acids. The CDR3 region has the DNA TGTGCCAGCAGCAGGACTGGCGGAGCCTACGAGCAGTACTTC. The encoded protein is CASSRTGGAYEQYF.

CDR3 loop: CASSLGTGTSYEQYF. Written as DNA, the CDR3 is TGTGCCAGCAGCTTAGGGACAGGGACATCCTACGAGCAGTACTTC. This chain connects TRBV5-4 to TRBJ2-7, with 9 positions matching TRBD1. CDR3 length: 15 residues. Germline CDR1 and CDR2: SGHNT and YYREEE (reference sequence). With V trimmed by 2 bases and J by 1 base, 4 bases remained unmatched.

The chain carries TRBV6-1 and TRBJ1-2, with TRBD1 matching over 7 bases. Trimming cost V 3 bases and J 4 bases; bases outside gene matches: 14. This CDR3 comprises 17 residues. From germline, CDR1 is MNHNS and CDR2 SASEGT. CDR3 in amino acids: CASSDPFRQGESYGYTF. The CDR3 DNA sequence: TGTGCCAGCAGTGACCCCTTTCGACAGGGAGAGAGCTATGGCTACACCTTC.

The gene calls are TRBV28 and TRBJ1-1; 7 positions agree with TRBD1. V dropped 6 bases and J dropped 1; count of bases not matched to a gene: 5. The germline gives CDR1 MDHEN, CDR2 SYDVKM. The CDR3 covers 14 residues. CDR3 DNA sequence: TGTGCCAGCAGATCAGGGGGGACGAACACTGAAGCTTTCTTT. Translated, it gives CASRSGGTNTEAFF.

The chain carries TRBV6-5 and TRBJ2-5, with TRBD2 identical over 8 bases. Germline V gene lookup returns CDR1 MNHEY and CDR2 SVGAGI. Trimming cost V 0 bases and J 5 bases; bases outside gene matches: 5. This CDR3 is 15 amino acids long. The CDR3 nucleotides read TGTGCCAGCAGTTACTCTAGCGGGGTCAGGGAGACCCAGTACTTC. Amino acid sequence: CASSYSSGVRETQYF.

The sample holds a few counts of this clone. The chain combines TRBV4-1 with TRBJ2-2, with 8 bases that match TRBD1. The length of the CDR3 is 16 residues. V shed 4 bases, J shed 1 base, and the junction held 5 bases outside the gene matches. CDR1 MGHRA and CDR2 YSYEKL come from the germline V gene. CDR3 nucleotides: TGCGCCAGCAGCCCGGGACAGGTCCTGAACACCGGGGAGCTGTTTTTT. Amino acid sequence: CASSPGQVLNTGELFF.

This clone has just one count. The chain uses TRBV28 and TRBJ1-1; tentative D call: TRBD1 (5 bases). CDR3 size: 14 residues. V lost 6 bases to trimming and J lost 5 bases, with 16 bases between them. Germline V gene sequence: CDR1 MDHEN, CDR2 SYDVKM. DNA for the CDR3: TGTGCCAGCAGCCGTAGGGCCAGGGTGACTGAAGCTTTCTTT. Translating it yields CASSRRARVTEAFF.

The chain carries TRBV11-2 and TRBJ2-7; D unresolved. The V gene lost 5 bases and the J gene lost 0 bases, with 14 bases spanning the gap. Germline lookup yields CDR1 SGHAT and CDR2 FQNNGV. The CDR3 totals 15 residues. CDR3 sequence reads: CASSPSARSSYEQYF. The CDR3, as DNA: TGTGCCAGCAGCCCTTCAGCAAGGAGCTCCTACGAGCAGTACTTC.

Only one count was recorded for this clone. V usage is TRBV6-6 and J usage is TRBJ1-4; D unclear. This CDR3 is built from 14 residues. Trimming removed 7 bases from V and 7 bases from J, with 16 bases in between. Germline V gene lookup returns CDR1 MNHNY and CDR2 SVGAGI (reference sequence). Here the CDR3 DNA reads TGTGCCAGCACCCTAAACCCACGGAGTGAAAAACTGTTTTTT. Its protein product is CASTLNPRSEKLFF.

The chain recombines TRBV5-1 with TRBJ2-2; TRBD1 might be the D (7 bases). CDR3 length equals 17 residues. Trimming removed 0 bases at V and 0 bases at J, with 12 bases between. In germline, CDR1 is SGHRS, CDR2 YFSETQ. The CDR3, as DNA: TGCGCCAGCAGCTTGGGACAGGGACTCGCGAACACCGGGGAGCTGTTTTTT. Translation: CASSLGQGLANTGELFF.

The CDR3 loop is CASSFPSGHSYNEQFF. In DNA form, the CDR3 reads TGTGCCAGCAGCTTCCCTAGCGGGCACTCCTACAATGAGCAGTTCTTC. The rearrangement uses TRBV7-9 and TRBJ2-1; TRBD2 matches 8 bases. With 3 bases clipped from V and 0 bases from J, the junction kept 4 bases outside the gene matches. The CDR3 covers 16 residues. CDR1 is SEHNR and CDR2 is FQNEAQ in the germline V gene (reference sequence).

The chain couples TRBV7-9 to TRBJ2-7, with 7 positions matching TRBD2. CDR1 is SEHNR, CDR2 FQNEAQ, per germline (reference sequence). CDR3 length: 13 residues. Trimming took 6 bases from V and 2 from J; bases not matched to a gene: 4. The CDR3 DNA reads TGTGCCAGCAGGGCTAGCGGAACCTACGAGCAGTACTTC. Encoded protein: CASRASGTYEQYF.

V usage is TRBV27 and J usage is TRBJ1-4; 8 bases match TRBD1. V lost 4 bases to trimming and J lost 7 bases; unmatched junction nucleotides: 8. CDR1 and CDR2 (germline): MNHEY, SMNVEV (reference sequence). CDR3 length: 15 amino acids. The DNA of the CDR3 is TGTGCCAGCAGTTACTCCGGAGGACAGGGTGAAAAACTGTTTTTT. Its protein is CASSYSGGQGEKLFF.

The rearrangement uses TRBV6-4 and TRBJ2-3, with D possibly being TRBD1 (5 bases). CDR3 length: 15 residues. Looked up from germline, CDR1 is MRHNA and CDR2 is SNTAGT. With 0 bases removed from V and 5 bases from J, the gap between germline ends came to 12 bases. This CDR3 is CASSDSWQGGDTQYF. The CDR3 DNA follows: TGTGCCAGCAGTGACTCTTGGCAGGGTGGAGATACGCAGTATTTT.

The chain combines TRBV6-5 with TRBJ1-1; tentatively, D is TRBD1 (6 bases). Germline lookup yields CDR1 MNHEY and CDR2 SVGAGI. The CDR3 is 15 amino acids. Trimming shortened V by 4 bases and J by 4 bases, and 16 bases separated the two germline ends. For the CDR3, the DNA is TGTGCCAGCAGTTCCCCGAGGCAGGGGCCCACTGAAGCTTTCTTT. This gives the protein CASSSPRQGPTEAFF.

This chain uses TRBV5-4 with TRBJ2-7; 8 bases fit TRBD1. Germline trimming cut 5 bases from V and 6 bases from J; bases unmatched to any gene: 13. This CDR3 comprises 15 residues. Germline values: CDR1 SGHNT, CDR2 YYREEE (reference sequence). CDR3 loop: CASSSQGAKSGEQYF. DNA of the CDR3: TGTGCCAGCAGTAGTCAGGGGGCAAAGTCGGGCGAGCAGTACTTC.

The rearrangement joins TRBV5-1 to TRBJ1-1; D is unclear. The CDR3 covers 15 residues. The V end was cut by 0 bases, the J end by 5 bases, with 14 bases between. Germline-derived CDR1 and CDR2 are SGHRS and YFSETQ. The CDR3 protein is CASSLDRFGRTEAFF. In nucleotides, the CDR3 is TGCGCCAGCAGCTTGGATCGTTTCGGGAGGACTGAAGCTTTCTTT.

V and J are TRBV30 and TRBJ2-1; the D is unclear. V was trimmed by 4 bases and J by 0 bases, leaving 10 bases between them. Germline V gene data show CDR1 as GTSNPN and CDR2 as SVGIG (reference sequence). CDR3 length: 14 amino acids. Here the CDR3 DNA reads TGTGCCTGGACGACTCTCAGCTCCTACAATGAGCAGTTCTTC. It yields the protein CAWTTLSSYNEQFF. The full variable domain, rest sourced from reference TRBV30 and TRBJ2-1, is SQTIHQWPATLVQPVGSPLSLECTVEGTSNPNLYWYRQAAGRGLQLLFYSVGIGQISSEVPQNLSASRPQDRQFILSSKKLLLSDSGFYLCAWTTLSSYNEQFFGPGTRLTVL.

The chain couples TRBV7-9 to TRBJ2-3; possible D gene TRBD2, 5 bases. V lost 3 bases to trimming and J lost 3 bases, with 10 bases between them. Germline-derived CDR1 and CDR2 are SEHNR and FQNEAQ (reference sequence). There are 14 residues in the CDR3. CDR3 residues: CASSFRGRTDTQYF. DNA of the CDR3: TGTGCCAGCAGCTTCCGGGGAAGGACAGATACGCAGTATTTT.

This chain joins TRBV5-1 and TRBJ2-7, with TRBD2 identical over 7 bases. From germline, CDR1 is SGHRS and CDR2 YFSETQ. The CDR3 totals 16 residues. Trimming at V came to 2 bases and at J to 6 bases, leaving 14 bases not matched to a gene. CDR3 coding DNA: TGCGCCAGCAGCTTAACGTTTCAAGGACTAGTTAGCGAGCAGTACTTC. Translating it yields CASSLTFQGLVSEQYF.